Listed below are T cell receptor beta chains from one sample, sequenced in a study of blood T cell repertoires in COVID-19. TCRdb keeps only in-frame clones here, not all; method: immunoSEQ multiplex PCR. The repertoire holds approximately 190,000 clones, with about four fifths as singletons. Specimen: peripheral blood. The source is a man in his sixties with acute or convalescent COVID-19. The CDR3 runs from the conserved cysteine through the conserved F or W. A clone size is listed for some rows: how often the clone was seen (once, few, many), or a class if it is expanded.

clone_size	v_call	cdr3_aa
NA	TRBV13	CASSYSTGLNSPLHF
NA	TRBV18	CASSPARNARGGQYF
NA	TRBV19	CASSRSGQDRVSPLHF
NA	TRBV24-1	CATSVTGGGNIQYF
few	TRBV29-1	CSAQTSQAYF
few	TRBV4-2	CASSQPGGGGNYEQYF
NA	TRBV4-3	CASSQDRVSYNEQFF
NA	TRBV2	CASSEALHRGPGQETQYF
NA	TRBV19	CASRRRGLGSNQPQHF
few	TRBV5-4	CASSSTGVRGYTF
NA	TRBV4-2	CASSQDRGGARNAGYTF
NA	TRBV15	CATSGSGGATDTQYF
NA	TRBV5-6	CASSALGTGAYEF
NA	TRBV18	CASSPARGTEAFF
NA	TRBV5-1	CASSYRRGRDSDGYTF
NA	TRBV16	CASSQGSSGNTIYF
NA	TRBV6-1	CASSEVGQGAYEQYF
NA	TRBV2	CASSGLQGNYREQFF
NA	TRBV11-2	CASSLNRGSYNEQFF
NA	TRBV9	CASSVGNSRNTGELFF
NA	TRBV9	CASSPSRGRNGYTF
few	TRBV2	CASIKKEGSEAFF
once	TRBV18	CASSPRQGTGELFF
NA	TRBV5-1	CASTSGELQETQYF
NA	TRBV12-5	CASGLGTGRWPEAFF
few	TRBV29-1	CSVEGGASGSSSTDTQYF
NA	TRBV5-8	CASSFSLGYTF
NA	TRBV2	CASSVQEGLAGTEQYF
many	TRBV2	CASSVGEAFNNSPLHF
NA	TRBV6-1	CASSATEPLLISYEQYF
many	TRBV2	CASSERVSDNEQFF
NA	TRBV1	CTSSPGGRGLQYNEQFF
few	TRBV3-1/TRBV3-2	CASSLPGQGVGGYTF
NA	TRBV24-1	CATSDYYRAGGTGELFF
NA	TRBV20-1	CSADYEAFF
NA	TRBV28	CASSRTGPNEKLFF
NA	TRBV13	CASSSRDRENNEQFF